The 30 T cell receptor beta chains given below trace back to one sample, sequenced in a study of CD8 T cells in Susac syndrome (dated by TCRdb to 2018 to 2020). The library was generated by the immunoSEQ multiplex PCR assay. RNA was extracted using the RNeasy kit, and roughly 0.5 to 1 microgram was reverse transcribed with random hexamers. In-frame beta chains were kept once TCRdb had trimmed the public reads at Q25 with fastp and called clones with MiXCR. Merged by CDR3 protein, the rows form single entries marked with the most common genes and DNA. The sample contains about 240,000 distinct CDR3 sequences, almost 97% of them found a single time. The ten largest clones take up about 0.095% of the sample. The sequenced sample consisted of CD4+ T cells from PBMCs. The receptor set was obtained from a human donor with Susac syndrome.

The J gene is TRBJ1-2, the V gene TRBV9; D is undetermined. The CDR3 runs 12 residues. V gave up 0 bases and J gave up 8 bases, with 8 bases separating them. Looked up from germline, CDR1 is SGDLS and CDR2 is YYNGEE. This CDR3 is CASSVGGVGYTF. Here the CDR3 DNA reads TGTGCCAGCAGCGTAGGAGGTGTAGGCTACACCTTC.

V and J are TRBV7-2 and TRBJ2-7, with D perhaps TRBD1 or TRBD2 (5 bases each). Germline-derived CDR1 and CDR2 are SGHTA and FQGNSA. The CDR3 consists of 16 residues. Deletions cut 6 bases from V and 7 bases from J, with 25 bases between. The CDR3 sequence is CASSLASGTFDWEQYF. The DNA for the CDR3 is TGTGCCAGCAGTCTGGCCTCAGGGACCTTCGACTGGGAGCAGTACTTC.

As for this clonotype: Because the CDR3's place on the DNA is in doubt, the DNA is left out and the CDR3 is given as listed by TCRdb. The rearrangement uses TRBV29-1 and TRBJ2-4; whether TRBD1, the table's D call, matches the DNA was not checked. The germline CDR1 and CDR2 sequences are SQVTM and ANQGSEA. 13 amino acids form the CDR3, both terminal residues included. The CDR3 loop reads CSVLRWVGQGTYF.

The chain employs TRBV7-2 and TRBJ2-2; D remains unclear. Germline CDR1 is SGHTA and CDR2 is FQGNSA. Trimming shortened V by 5 bases and J by 7 bases, and 8 bases separated the two germline ends. The CDR3 sequence is 12 residues long. The CDR3 bases are TGTGCCAGCAGCCCACAGATCGGGGAGCTGTTTTTT. Amino acid sequence: CASSPQIGELFF.

V is TRBV29-1 and J is TRBJ1-1; no clear D gene. The CDR3 length is 12 residues. Deletions cut 6 bases from V and 10 bases from J, with 18 bases between. From germline, CDR1 is SQVTM and CDR2 ANQGSEA. The DNA for the CDR3 is TGCAGCGTCGGCGGGCCGGCAAGGGCAGCTTTCTTT. Protein: CSVGGPARAAFF.

The gene calls are TRBV14 and TRBJ1-2; D unresolved. The CDR3 covers 14 residues. V shed 0 bases and J shed 3 bases, with 8 bases lying between them. CDR1 SGHDN and CDR2 FVKESK come from the germline V gene. The CDR3, as DNA: TGTGCCAGCAGCCAAGAGCTGGGAGACTATGGCTACACCTTC. Its translation is CASSQELGDYGYTF. Complete variable domain (other parts from reference TRBV14 and TRBJ1-2): EAGVTQFPSHSVIEKGQTVTLRCDPISGHDNLYWYRRVMGKEIKFLLHFVKESKQDESGMPNNRFLAERTGGTYSTLKVQPAELEDSGVYFCASSQELGDYGYTFGSGTRLTVV.

The V call is TRBV20-1, the J call TRBJ1-2, with 12 bases lining up with TRBD1. V gave up 0 bases and J gave up 4 bases; unmatched junction bases: 9. CDR1 is DFQATT, CDR2 SNEGSKA, per germline (reference sequence). The CDR3 totals 17 residues. The CDR3, as DNA: TGCAGTGCTAGAGAGGGGACAGGGGGCGCCTCCTTCTATGGCTACACCTTC. It is translated as CSAREGTGGASFYGYTF.

The J gene is TRBJ1-2, the V gene TRBV7-9; unclear D gene. The CDR3 runs 14 residues. Germline CDR1 is SEHNR and CDR2 is FQNEAQ (reference sequence). Deletions cut 0 bases from V and 8 bases from J, with 13 bases between. DNA of the CDR3: TGTGCCAGCAGCTTAGCTCCGGGCCGCGGGGGCTACACCTTC. Translation: CASSLAPGRGGYTF.

The table lists this clonotype with a count of one. V and J are TRBV20-1 and TRBJ1-4, with D possibly matching TRBD1 (5 bases). CDR3 length: 11 residues. V lost 6 bases and J 12 bases, leaving 14 bases between the germline ends. CDR1 DFQATT and CDR2 SNEGSKA come from the germline V gene (reference sequence). The DNA of the CDR3 is TGCAGTGCCCGGGGGATTGGGGAACTGTTTTTT. It specifies CSARGIGELFF.

The J gene is TRBJ2-1, the V gene TRBV30, with D unclear. This CDR3 has 14 amino acids. Germline CDR1 GTSNPN, CDR2 SVGIG (reference sequence). The V and J ends lost 1 base and 8 bases respectively, with 15 bases between them. CDR3 in amino acids: CAWSGFSSRDEQFF. CDR3 nucleotide sequence: TGTGCCTGGAGTGGTTTTTCAAGTCGGGATGAGCAGTTCTTC. Using reference TRBV30 and TRBJ2-1 for the parts outside the CDR3, the full variable domain is SQTIHQWPATLVQPVGSPLSLECTVEGTSNPNLYWYRQAAGRGLQLLFYSVGIGQISSEVPQNLSASRPQDRQFILSSKKLLLSDSGFYLCAWSGFSSRDEQFFGPGTRLTVL.

This sequence joins TRBV10-3 and TRBJ2-5; D is possibly TRBD2 (9 bases). Trimming took 4 bases from V and 4 from J, leaving 16 bases between them. The V gene's germline CDR1 is ENHRY and CDR2 SYGVKD. The CDR3 is made up of 15 amino acids. CDR3 sequence reads: CAISGSSGTGETQYF. CDR3 nucleotides: TGTGCCATCAGTGGTTCTAGCGGGACAGGAGAGACCCAGTACTTC.

The chain couples TRBV7-3 to TRBJ2-2; D possibly matches TRBD1 or TRBD2 (5 bases each). CDR1 and CDR2 (germline): SGHTA, FQGTGA. This CDR3 contains 16 residues. Trimming stripped 5 bases from V and 7 bases from J, with 20 bases between. CDR3 amino acids: CASSPSPGTRDGELFF. CDR3 DNA sequence: TGTGCCAGCAGCCCATCCCCGGGGACCCGGGACGGGGAGCTGTTTTTT.

The count of this clonotype is one. The chain has TRBV12-3 or TRBV12-4 and TRBJ2-7; D is unresolved. V was trimmed by 3 bases and J by 0 bases, leaving 6 bases between them. The CDR3 runs 13 residues. The CDR3 coding sequence is TGTGCCAGCAGTTTCTCCAGCTCCTACGAGCAGTACTTC. It is translated as CASSFSSSYEQYF.

This chain connects TRBV30 to TRBJ1-2; TRBD1 agrees at 11 bases. Germline CDR1 and CDR2: GTSNPN and SVGIG (reference sequence). Trimming removed 2 bases from V and 6 bases from J; junction bases left unmatched: 8. The CDR3 loop spans 15 amino acids. As DNA, the CDR3 is TGTGCCTGGAGTAGGACAGGGGGCGCTTTCAATGGCTACACCTTC. Protein sequence: CAWSRTGGAFNGYTF.

The chain's CDR3 is CASKLDTDTQYF. The CDR3 DNA reads TGTGCCAGTAAACTAGACACAGATACGCAGTATTTT. The chain links TRBV19 to TRBJ2-3; perhaps TRBD2 as D (5 bases). This CDR3 has 12 residues. V was shortened by 7 bases and J by 2 bases, with 7 bases between the two germline ends. Germline CDR1 is LNHDA and CDR2 is SQIVND (reference sequence).

This clonotype was found once. The gene calls are TRBV5-4 and TRBJ2-5; no clear D gene. Germline V gene data show CDR1 as SGHNT and CDR2 as YYREEE (reference sequence). Trimming took off 6 bases at V and 2 bases at J, with 14 bases between the two ends. This CDR3 comprises 14 residues. The DNA for the CDR3 is TGTGCCAGCACACCCACTCTATCTCAAGAGACCCAGTACTTC. Translation gives CASTPTLSQETQYF.

This clonotype was seen a handful of times. The chain employs TRBV11-3 and TRBJ2-1; 12 positions match TRBD2. Germline values: CDR1 SGHNT, CDR2 YENEEA. Germline trimming cut 3 bases from V and 4 bases from J; bases unmatched to any gene: 4. This CDR3 is 16 amino acids long. CDR3 residues: CASSLVLAGGYNEQFF. DNA for the CDR3: TGTGCCAGCAGCTTGGTCCTAGCGGGAGGGTACAATGAGCAGTTCTTC.

This chain connects TRBV12-3 or TRBV12-4 to TRBJ2-2, with a tentative D call TRBD1 (5 bases). The CDR3 loop spans 12 amino acids. Trimming cost V 6 bases and J 6 bases, with 8 bases left between them. The CDR3 nucleotides read TGTGCCAGCAGGACAGTAGCCGGGGAGCTGTTTTTT. This sequence encodes CASRTVAGELFF.

This clonotype occurred once. The V and J genes are TRBV29-1 and TRBJ1-1; D is unclear. Germline CDR1 reads SQVTM; CDR2 reads ANQGSEA. There are 13 residues in the CDR3. V was cut by 3 bases and J by 5 bases, with 13 bases left in between. CDR3 coding DNA: TGCAGCGTTGAGCTCAGGATGGGAACTGAAGCTTTCTTT. It codes for CSVELRMGTEAFF.

The V gene is TRBV28, the J gene TRBJ1-2; perhaps TRBD1 as D (6 bases). The CDR3 is 16 amino acids. CDR1 is MDHEN, CDR2 SYDVKM, per germline. Trimming shortened V by 2 bases and J by 3 bases, and 16 bases separated the two germline ends. In DNA, the CDR3 is TGTGCCAGCAGTTTAACAGGGAGAGGGGTATACTATGGCTACACCTTC. This codes for CASSLTGRGVYYGYTF.

This chain links TRBV7-9 with TRBJ1-2; no clear D gene. Trimming shortened V by 0 bases and J by 3 bases, and 5 bases separated the two germline ends. The CDR3 spans 13 residues. CDR1 SEHNR and CDR2 FQNEAQ come from the germline V gene (reference sequence). This CDR3 reads CASSLARDYGYTF. The CDR3 DNA is TGTGCCAGCAGCTTAGCCAGAGACTATGGCTACACCTTC.

The rearrangement joins TRBV30 to TRBJ1-2; D is possibly TRBD1 (6 bases). CDR3 length equals 14 residues. Trimming removed 3 bases from V and 8 bases from J, with 19 bases in between. The germline CDR1 and CDR2 sequences are GTSNPN and SVGIG (reference sequence). The CDR3 reads CAWRTGQGMSGYTF. CDR3 nucleotides: TGTGCCTGGAGAACCGGGCAGGGGATGAGCGGCTACACCTTC.

The CDR3 DNA follows: TGTGCCATCAGCACCGCCGGGACAGGGGATGGCTACACCTTC. This gives the protein CAISTAGTGDGYTF. V and J are TRBV10-3 and TRBJ1-2; the match to TRBD1 covers 10 bases. Germline lookup yields CDR1 ENHRY and CDR2 SYGVKD. CDR3 length equals 14 residues. V shed 6 bases and J 6 bases; nucleotides not matched to a gene: 7.

The rearrangement uses TRBV30 and TRBJ1-1, with TRBD1 as a possible D gene (5 bases). Germline CDR1 GTSNPN, CDR2 SVGIG (reference sequence). Between the trimmed V and J ends, which lost 0 bases and 4 bases, there was a span of 12 bases. CDR3 length equals 14 residues. CDR3 amino acids: CAWSVSGWGTEAFF. The CDR3 DNA reads as TGTGCCTGGAGTGTCTCAGGGTGGGGCACTGAAGCTTTCTTT. Based on the CDR3 plus reference TRBV30 and TRBJ1-1, the full variable domain is SQTIHQWPATLVQPVGSPLSLECTVEGTSNPNLYWYRQAAGRGLQLLFYSVGIGQISSEVPQNLSASRPQDRQFILSSKKLLLSDSGFYLCAWSVSGWGTEAFFGQGTRLTVV.

This sequence joins TRBV7-3 and TRBJ2-5; 11 bases line up with TRBD2. This CDR3 is 17 amino acids long. CDR1 is SGHTA and CDR2 is FQGTGA in the germline V gene. Unmatched junction bases numbered 7, after V lost 1 base and J lost 3 bases. The DNA for the CDR3 is TGTGCCAGCAGCTTAAAAGGGACTAGCGGAGGGGAAGAGACCCAGTACTTC. Its protein product is CASSLKGTSGGEETQYF.

The J gene is TRBJ2-3, the V gene TRBV4-1; D unclear. Germline V CDR1 and CDR2: MGHRA, YSYEKL. This CDR3 spans 15 amino acids. V was pared by 0 bases and J by 2 bases, with 9 bases between. The CDR3 DNA follows: TGCGCCAGCAGCCAAGACGGGTACTACACAGATACGCAGTATTTT. Translating gives CASSQDGYYTDTQYF.

The chain recombines TRBV30 with TRBJ2-3; possibly TRBD1 for D (5 bases). CDR1 and CDR2 from the germline V gene are GTSNPN and SVGIG (reference sequence). The CDR3 has 14 residues. V lost 3 bases to trimming and J lost 0 bases, with 10 bases between them. This CDR3 reads CAWRQVASTDTQYF. The CDR3 DNA sequence: TGTGCCTGGAGACAGGTGGCTAGCACAGATACGCAGTATTTT.

The CDR3 loop is CASSQQVIGRSGYTF. Here the CDR3 DNA reads TGTGCCAGCAGCCAACAGGTCATCGGTAGGAGTGGCTACACCTTC. The chain joins TRBV7-8 to TRBJ1-2; tentatively, D is TRBD1 (5 bases). Looked up from germline, CDR1 is SGHVS and CDR2 is FQNEAQ. The CDR3 contains 15 residues. V lost 5 bases to trimming and J lost 7 bases, with 20 bases between them.

The V gene is TRBV25-1, the J gene TRBJ2-3; D possibly corresponds to TRBD1 (6 bases). CDR3 length: 16 residues. V lost 3 bases, J lost 0 bases, and 13 bases lay in between. CDR1 and CDR2 (germline): MGHDK, SYGVNS. The CDR3 nucleotides are TGTGCCAGCAGTGACCGGACAGCCCCTAGCACAGATACGCAGTATTTT. Its protein product is CASSDRTAPSTDTQYF. Based on the CDR3 plus reference TRBV25-1 and TRBJ2-3, the full variable domain is EADIYQTPRYLVIGTGKKITLECSQTMGHDKMYWYQQDPGMELHLIHYSYGVNSTEKGDLSSESTVSRIRTEHFPLTLESARPSHTSQYLCASSDRTAPSTDTQYFGPGTRLTVL.

This chain connects TRBV30 to TRBJ2-7; TRBD1 is a possible D gene (5 bases). Germline assignment: CDR1 GTSNPN and CDR2 SVGIG (reference sequence). This CDR3 spans 12 amino acids. With 4 bases removed from V and 2 bases from J, the gap between germline ends came to 9 bases. CDR3 bases: TGTGCCTGGACAGGGATCGCCTACGAGCAGTACTTC. This gives the protein CAWTGIAYEQYF. Full variable domain (missing parts from reference TRBV30 and TRBJ2-7): SQTIHQWPATLVQPVGSPLSLECTVEGTSNPNLYWYRQAAGRGLQLLFYSVGIGQISSEVPQNLSASRPQDRQFILSSKKLLLSDSGFYLCAWTGIAYEQYFGPGTRLTVT.